Below, 5 T cell receptor beta chains from the same sample are listed, as sequenced in a study of T cell responses to AZD1222 COVID-19 vaccine. Method: immunoSEQ multiplex PCR; TCRdb's copy keeps in-frame clones and lacks some. The sample has 150,000 to 200,000 clones; 90% to 95% are singletons. The sample consisted of peripheral blood, taken on day 0 of AZD1222 vaccination. The receptors were sampled from an adult in good health.

The genes are TRBV6-5 and TRBJ1-1; unclear D gene. Germline V CDR1 and CDR2: MNHEY, SVGAGI. V lost 4 bases, J lost 8 bases, and 20 bases lay in between. The CDR3 runs to 15 residues. The chain's CDR3 is CASSWRPGNYPEAFF. The CDR3 DNA is TGTGCCAGCAGTTGGCGGCCGGGGAATTATCCCGAAGCTTTCTTT.

The chain links TRBV5-1 to TRBJ2-3; D gene uncertain. The CDR3 contains 16 residues. Germline values: CDR1 SGHRS, CDR2 YFSETQ. Trimming took off 4 bases at V and 1 base at J, with 16 bases between the two ends. CDR3 bases: TGCGCCAGCAGCATCCCTCTTTTGGAGCGCACAGATACGCAGTATTTT. As protein: CASSIPLLERTDTQYF. The complete variable domain, with remaining parts taken from reference TRBV5-1 and TRBJ2-3, reads KAGVTQTPRYLIKTRGQQVTLSCSPISGHRSVSWYQQTPGQGLQFLFEYFSETQRNKGNFPGRFSGRQFSNSRSEMNVSTLELGDSALYLCASSIPLLERTDTQYFGPGTRLTVL.

The J gene is TRBJ1-3, the V gene TRBV19; D possibly corresponds to TRBD1 (6 bases). V dropped 5 bases and J dropped 3 bases, with 14 bases sitting between them. The CDR3 is made up of 15 amino acids. CDR1 and CDR2 from the germline V gene are LNHDA and SQIVND (reference sequence). CDR3 nucleotide sequence: TGTGCCAGTAGTCCCCCGGGACACCTTGGAAACACCATATATTTT. Translation gives CASSPPGHLGNTIYF.

This chain links TRBV6-5 with TRBJ2-1; TRBD2 is a possible D gene (6 bases). The CDR3 sequence is 16 residues long. Per germline, CDR1 MNHEY and CDR2 SVGAGI. V was trimmed by 2 bases and J by 0 bases, leaving 11 bases between them. CDR3 region: CASSYIGGASYNEQFF. In DNA form, the CDR3 reads TGTGCCAGCAGTTACATAGGCGGGGCCTCCTACAATGAGCAGTTCTTC.

This chain joins TRBV2 and TRBJ2-3; tentatively, D is TRBD2 (5 bases). The V end was cut by 6 bases, the J end by 7 bases, with 17 bases between. Looked up from germline, CDR1 is SNHLY and CDR2 is FYNNEI. The CDR3 is made up of 14 amino acids. CDR3 DNA: TGTGCCAGCAGGTACGAGGGAGCCGCCTATACGCAGTATTTT. Its protein product is CASRYEGAAYTQYF.